The clone carrying this T cell receptor (beta chain) was recorded a few times. As yet, its antigen is unknown. This record comes from a study of beta chain features in type 1 diabetes. Regarding the study as a whole: All four CD4+ subsets of Type 1 diabetes patients contained TCRB CDR3s that were moderately but significantly shorter.

Trimming left V 3 bases short and J 9 bases short, with 12 bases between. This CDR3 is built from 12 residues. CDR1 and CDR2 from the germline V gene are MDHEN and SYDVKM. Every isolated RNA sample was fully reverse transcribed, so sequencing captured expressed TCRB transcripts. Measured with immunoSEQ multiplex PCR; TCRdb has only the in-frame clones, and not every one. Of a few hundred thousand clones listed, around 13% were seen once; the top ten hold around 0.0099%. The rearrangement links TRBV28 to TRBJ2-7; a weak D match, TRBD1 (5 bases). The sequenced material came from naive CD4+ T cells from blood. This TCR was recovered from a woman under 30 with type 1 diabetes. CDR3 region: CASSFRQRLQYF. In DNA, the CDR3 is TGTGCCAGCAGTTTTCGACAGAGACTGCAGTACTTC.